The 13 T cell receptor beta chains presented below share a single source sample, sequenced in a study of blood T cell repertoires in COVID-19. The repertoire was sequenced with immunoSEQ multiplex PCR; TCRdb's copy has only in-frame clones and lacks some. Seen here are tens of thousands of clones, 85% to 90% observed once, and the top ten hold about 8.5%. Sequenced material: peripheral blood. The receptors were sampled from a man aged 55-75 years with active COVID-19.

The J gene is TRBJ1-5, the V gene TRBV10-2; a weak D match, TRBD1 (5 bases). The CDR3 consists of 13 residues. Per the germline V gene, CDR1 is WSHSY and CDR2 is SAAADI. Trimming removed 6 bases from V and 5 bases from J, with 11 bases in between. The CDR3 sequence is CASRETGDQPQHF. CDR3 in DNA: TGCGCCAGCAGAGAGACGGGGGATCAGCCCCAGCATTTT.

The chain links TRBV5-1 to TRBJ1-6, with D hard to call. The CDR3 consists of 13 residues. Trimming removed 0 bases at V and 8 bases at J, with 6 bases between. Germline assignment: CDR1 SGHRS and CDR2 YFSETQ. CDR3 nucleotide sequence: TGCGCCAGCAGCTTGGGACAAGATTCACCCCTCCACTTT. Its protein product is CASSLGQDSPLHF.

The chain uses TRBV29-1 and TRBJ2-3; 9 nucleotides align to TRBD2. Trimming cost V 4 bases and J 0 bases; bases outside gene matches: 2. The germline V gene has CDR1 SQVTM and CDR2 ANQGSEA. This CDR3 is 14 amino acids long. The CDR3, as DNA: TGCAGCGTTGCCCTAGCGGGAAGCACAGATACGCAGTATTTT. Amino acids: CSVALAGSTDTQYF.

J is TRBJ2-1 and V is TRBV5-1; possibly TRBD2 for D (6 bases). Per germline, CDR1 SGHRS and CDR2 YFSETQ. The CDR3 covers 16 residues. The V end lost 5 bases, the J end lost 2 bases, and 17 bases lay between the germline ends. In nucleotides, the CDR3 is TGCGCCAGCAGTGTTGTGGGGGGAACCCCCTACAATGAGCAGTTCTTC. Translated, it gives CASSVVGGTPYNEQFF.

The chain employs TRBV7-6 and TRBJ2-3, with 10 nucleotides matching TRBD2. The CDR3 is 16 amino acids. Losses at the gene ends were 9 bases for V and 2 bases for J; bases not matched to a gene: 11. Germline V gene lookup returns CDR1 SGHVS and CDR2 FNYEAQ. The CDR3 region is CARIRTSGPYTDTQYF. Here the CDR3 DNA reads TGTGCCAGGATACGGACTAGCGGCCCTTACACAGATACGCAGTATTTT.

Here the CDR3 reads CASRPDLTGGKLDEQFF. Written as DNA, the CDR3 is TGTGCCAGCAGACCCGACCTTACAGGGGGCAAACTCGATGAGCAGTTCTTC. The V and J genes are TRBV28 and TRBJ2-1; 9 bases are shared with TRBD1. This CDR3 has 17 residues. After removal of 6 bases from V and 8 bases from J, the junction contained 17 bases not matched to a gene. Germline V lookup: CDR1 MDHEN, CDR2 SYDVKM.

This sequence joins TRBV10-1 and TRBJ2-1; D is possibly TRBD2 (5 bases). Trimming took off 2 bases at V and 9 bases at J, with 5 bases between the two ends. Germline CDR1 and CDR2: WNHNN and SYGVQD (reference sequence). The CDR3 totals 11 residues. Here the CDR3 reads CASSEAGEQFF. CDR3 coding DNA: TGCGCCAGCAGTGAGGCGGGTGAGCAGTTCTTC.

The V call is TRBV11-3, the J call TRBJ2-1; D is uncertain. This CDR3 region has 14 residues. CDR1 and CDR2 from the germline V gene are SGHNT and YENEEA. V lost 5 bases and J lost 1, with 9 bases in between. In DNA form, the CDR3 reads TGTGCCAGCAGCCCAGGTGGGTCCTACAATGAGCAGTTCTTC. This encodes CASSPGGSYNEQFF.

This chain connects TRBV18 to TRBJ2-7; 10 bases fit TRBD2. Trimming took 1 base from V and 1 from J; bases not matched to a gene: 10. The germline CDR1 and CDR2 sequences are KGHSH and LQKENI. The length of the CDR3 is 18 residues. This chain's CDR3 is CASSPQGYRTSGSYEQYF. The CDR3 DNA is TGTGCCAGCTCACCACAGGGGTATAGGACTAGCGGATCCTACGAGCAGTACTTC.

The V and J genes are TRBV2 and TRBJ2-4, with D maybe TRBD1 (5 bases). This CDR3 has 14 residues. Germline assignment: CDR1 SNHLY and CDR2 FYNNEI. The V end lost 3 bases, the J end lost 8 bases, and 14 bases lay between the germline ends. This CDR3 is CASSDSRVVDIQYF. CDR3 nucleotide sequence: TGTGCCAGCAGTGACTCCAGGGTGGTTGACATTCAGTACTTC.

This rearrangement joins TRBV28 to TRBJ2-2, with 10 bases identical to TRBD2. Germline V gene lookup returns CDR1 MDHEN and CDR2 SYDVKM. V shed 6 bases and J 6 bases; nucleotides not matched to a gene: 7. This CDR3 spans 15 amino acids. CDR3 in DNA: TGTGCCAGCAGACCTTCTAGCGGGGGCCCCGGGGAGCTGTTTTTT. Encoded protein: CASRPSSGGPGELFF.

The chain couples TRBV6-5 to TRBJ2-1; TRBD2 agrees at 13 bases. In germline, CDR1 is MNHEY, CDR2 SVGAGI. V lost 2 bases, J lost 9 bases, and 7 bases stayed unmatched. This CDR3 region has 16 residues. CDR3 amino acids: CASSYPTSGRASEQFF. As DNA, the CDR3 is TGTGCCAGCAGTTACCCTACTAGCGGGAGGGCTAGTGAGCAGTTCTTC.

The sample holds one count of this clone. J is TRBJ2-1 and V is TRBV10-2, with TRBD2 matching 10 bases. The germline gives CDR1 WSHSY, CDR2 SAAADI. Trimming removed 6 bases from V and 4 bases from J; junction bases left unmatched: 6. The CDR3 extends over 15 amino acids. Here the CDR3 reads CASSLAGEGYNEQFF. The CDR3, as DNA: TGCGCCAGCAGCCTAGCGGGAGAGGGGTACAATGAGCAGTTCTTC.